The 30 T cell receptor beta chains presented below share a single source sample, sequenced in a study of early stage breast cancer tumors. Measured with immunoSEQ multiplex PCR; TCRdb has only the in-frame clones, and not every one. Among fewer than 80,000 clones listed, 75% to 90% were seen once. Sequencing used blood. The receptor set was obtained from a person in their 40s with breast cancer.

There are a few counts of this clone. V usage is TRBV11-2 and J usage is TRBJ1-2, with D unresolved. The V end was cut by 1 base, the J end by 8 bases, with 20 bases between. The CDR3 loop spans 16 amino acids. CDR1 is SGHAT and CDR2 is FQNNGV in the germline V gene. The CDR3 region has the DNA TGTGCCAGCAGCTTAGTAGCCGGGGTCACCGGTCGGGGCTACACCTTC. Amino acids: CASSLVAGVTGRGYTF.

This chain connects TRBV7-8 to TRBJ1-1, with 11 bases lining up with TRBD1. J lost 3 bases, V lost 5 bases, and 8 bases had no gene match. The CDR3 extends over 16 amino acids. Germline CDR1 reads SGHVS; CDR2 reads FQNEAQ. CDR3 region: CASSAEMGQGDTEAFF. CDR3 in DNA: TGTGCCAGCAGCGCAGAGATGGGACAGGGGGACACTGAAGCTTTCTTT.

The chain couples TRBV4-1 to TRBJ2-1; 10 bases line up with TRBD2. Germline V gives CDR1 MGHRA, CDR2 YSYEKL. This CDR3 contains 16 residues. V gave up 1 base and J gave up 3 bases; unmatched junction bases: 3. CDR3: CASSQGGTSVYNEQFF. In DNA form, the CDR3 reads TGCGCCAGCAGCCAAGGGGGGACTAGCGTCTACAATGAGCAGTTCTTC.

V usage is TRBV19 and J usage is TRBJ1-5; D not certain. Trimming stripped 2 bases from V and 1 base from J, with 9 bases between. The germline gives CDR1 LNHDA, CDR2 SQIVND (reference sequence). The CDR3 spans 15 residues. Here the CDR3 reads CASSIMVSSNQPQHF. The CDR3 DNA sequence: TGTGCCAGTAGTATAATGGTTAGCAGCAATCAGCCCCAGCATTTT.

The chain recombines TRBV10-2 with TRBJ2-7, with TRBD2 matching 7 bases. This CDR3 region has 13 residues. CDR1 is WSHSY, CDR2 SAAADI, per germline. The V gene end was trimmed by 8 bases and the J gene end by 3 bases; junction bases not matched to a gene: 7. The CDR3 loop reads CASYGGRGYEQYF. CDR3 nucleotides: TGCGCCAGCTATGGGGGGAGGGGCTACGAGCAGTACTTC.

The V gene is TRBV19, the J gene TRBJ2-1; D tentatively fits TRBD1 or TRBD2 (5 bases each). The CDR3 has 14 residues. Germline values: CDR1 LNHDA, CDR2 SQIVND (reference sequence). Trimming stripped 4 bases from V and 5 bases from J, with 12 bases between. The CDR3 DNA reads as TGTGCCAGTAGTACCGGGACGCCTCACAATGAGCAGTTCTTC. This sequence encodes CASSTGTPHNEQFF.

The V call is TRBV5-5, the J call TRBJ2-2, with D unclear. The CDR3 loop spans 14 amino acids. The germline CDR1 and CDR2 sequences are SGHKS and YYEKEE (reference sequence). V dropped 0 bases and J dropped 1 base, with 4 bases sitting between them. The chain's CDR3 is CASSLVLNTGELFF. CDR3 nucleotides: TGTGCCAGCAGCTTGGTTCTGAACACCGGGGAGCTGTTTTTT.

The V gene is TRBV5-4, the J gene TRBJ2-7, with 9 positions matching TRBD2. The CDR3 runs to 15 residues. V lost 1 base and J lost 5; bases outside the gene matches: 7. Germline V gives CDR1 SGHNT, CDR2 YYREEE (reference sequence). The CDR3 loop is CASSLSLLAGNEQYF. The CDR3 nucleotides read TGTGCCAGCAGCTTGAGTCTCCTAGCGGGAAACGAGCAGTACTTC.

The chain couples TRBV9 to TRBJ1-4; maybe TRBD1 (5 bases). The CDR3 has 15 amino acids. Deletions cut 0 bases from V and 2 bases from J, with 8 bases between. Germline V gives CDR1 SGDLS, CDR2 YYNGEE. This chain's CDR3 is CASSVGGGTNEKLFF. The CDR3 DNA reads TGTGCCAGCAGCGTAGGGGGGGGGACTAATGAAAAACTGTTTTTT.

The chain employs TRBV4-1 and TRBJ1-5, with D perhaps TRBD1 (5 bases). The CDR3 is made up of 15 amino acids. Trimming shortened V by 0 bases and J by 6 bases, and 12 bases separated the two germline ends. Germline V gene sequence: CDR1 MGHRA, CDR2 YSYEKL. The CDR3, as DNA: TGCGCCAGCAGCCAAGAAAGGACAAGAATTCAGCCCCAGCATTTT. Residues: CASSQERTRIQPQHF.

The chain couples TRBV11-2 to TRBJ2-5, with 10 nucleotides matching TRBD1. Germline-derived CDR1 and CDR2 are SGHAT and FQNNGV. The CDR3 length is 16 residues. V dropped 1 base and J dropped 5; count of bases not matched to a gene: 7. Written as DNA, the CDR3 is TGTGCCAGCAGCTTAGGCCACCGGGACAGGGGTGAGACCCAGTACTTC. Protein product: CASSLGHRDRGETQYF.

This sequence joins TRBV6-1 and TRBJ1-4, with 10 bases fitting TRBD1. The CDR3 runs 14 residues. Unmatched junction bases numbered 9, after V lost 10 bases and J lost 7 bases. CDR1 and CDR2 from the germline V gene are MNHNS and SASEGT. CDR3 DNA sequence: TGTGCCACCCGGACAGGGGGGAGGGGTGAAAAACTGTTTTTT. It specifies CATRTGGRGEKLFF.

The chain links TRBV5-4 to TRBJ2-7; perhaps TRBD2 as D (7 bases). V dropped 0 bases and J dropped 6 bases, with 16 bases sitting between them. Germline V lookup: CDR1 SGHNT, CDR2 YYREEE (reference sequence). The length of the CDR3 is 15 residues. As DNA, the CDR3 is TGTGCCAGCAGCTTGGTATTCGGGGGGCTGATCGAGCAGTACTTC. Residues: CASSLVFGGLIEQYF.

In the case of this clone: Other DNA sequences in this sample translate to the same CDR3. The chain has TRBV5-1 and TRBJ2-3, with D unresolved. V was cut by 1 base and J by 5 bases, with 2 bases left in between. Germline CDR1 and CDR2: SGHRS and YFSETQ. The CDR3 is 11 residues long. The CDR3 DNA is TGCGCCAGCAGCTTGAGAGATACGCAGTATTTT. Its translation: CASSLRDTQYF.

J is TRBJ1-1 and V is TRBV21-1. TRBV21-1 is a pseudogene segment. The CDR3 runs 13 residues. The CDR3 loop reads CASSKCGRTEAFF. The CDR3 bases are TGTGCCAGCAGCAAATGTGGTCGCACGGAGGCTTTCTTT.

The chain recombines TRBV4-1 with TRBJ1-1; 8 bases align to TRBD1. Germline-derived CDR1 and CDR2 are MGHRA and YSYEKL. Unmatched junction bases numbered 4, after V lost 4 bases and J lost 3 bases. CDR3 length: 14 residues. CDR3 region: CASSRGQGYTEAFF. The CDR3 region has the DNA TGCGCCAGCAGCCGCGGACAGGGCTACACTGAAGCTTTCTTT.

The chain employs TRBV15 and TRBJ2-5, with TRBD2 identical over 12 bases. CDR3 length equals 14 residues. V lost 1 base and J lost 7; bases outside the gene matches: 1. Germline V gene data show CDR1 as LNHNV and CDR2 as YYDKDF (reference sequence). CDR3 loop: CATSRASGRVTQYF. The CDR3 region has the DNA TGTGCCACCAGCAGAGCTAGCGGGAGGGTGACCCAGTACTTC.

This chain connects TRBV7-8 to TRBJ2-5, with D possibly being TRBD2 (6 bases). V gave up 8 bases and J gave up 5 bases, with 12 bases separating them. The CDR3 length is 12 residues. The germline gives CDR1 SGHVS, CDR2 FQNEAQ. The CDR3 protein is CASGRFGETQYF. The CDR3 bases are TGTGCCAGCGGGAGGTTCGGCGAGACCCAGTACTTC.

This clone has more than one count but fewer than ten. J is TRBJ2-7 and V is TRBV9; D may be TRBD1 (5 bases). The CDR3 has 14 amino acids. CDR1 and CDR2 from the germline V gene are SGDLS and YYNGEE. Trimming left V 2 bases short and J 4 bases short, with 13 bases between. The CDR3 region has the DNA TGTGCCAGCAGCGTCGACAGTTCGTTTTACGAGCAGTACTTC. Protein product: CASSVDSSFYEQYF.

CDR3 protein: CASSPFDRGSGTEAFF. CDR3 DNA sequence: TGTGCCAGCTCACCATTCGACAGGGGGTCGGGCACTGAAGCTTTCTTT. V gene TRBV18 combines with J gene TRBJ1-1, with 9 bases fitting TRBD1. CDR1 and CDR2 from the germline V gene are KGHSH and LQKENI. V dropped 2 bases and J dropped 4; count of bases not matched to a gene: 8. CDR3 length: 16 amino acids.

The CDR3 nucleotides are TGTGCCAGCAGCGTTACGGGCGGGAGTCAGGGGGAGCAGTACTTC. This translates into CASSVTGGSQGEQYF. The rearrangement links TRBV9 to TRBJ2-7, with D maybe TRBD2 (7 bases). There are 15 residues in the CDR3. V lost 2 bases and J 7 bases, leaving 19 bases between the germline ends. Per germline, CDR1 SGDLS and CDR2 YYNGEE.

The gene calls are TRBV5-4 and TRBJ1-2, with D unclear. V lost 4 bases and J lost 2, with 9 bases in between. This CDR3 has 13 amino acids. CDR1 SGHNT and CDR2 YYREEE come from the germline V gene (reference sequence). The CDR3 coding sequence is TGTGCCAGCAGCCCTGACGAGAACTATGGCTACACCTTC. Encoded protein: CASSPDENYGYTF.

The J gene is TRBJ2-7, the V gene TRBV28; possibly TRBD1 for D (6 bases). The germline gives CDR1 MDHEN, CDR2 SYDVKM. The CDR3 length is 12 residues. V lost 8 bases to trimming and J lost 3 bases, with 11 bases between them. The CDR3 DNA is TGTGCCAGCGGACAGCGTTACTACGAGCAGTACTTC. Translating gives CASGQRYYEQYF. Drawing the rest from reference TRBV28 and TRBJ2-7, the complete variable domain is DVKVTQSSRYLVKRTGEKVFLECVQDMDHENMFWYRQDPGLGLRLIYFSYDVKMKEKGDIPEGYSVSREKKERFSLILESASTNQTSMYLCASGQRYYEQYFGPGTRLTVT.

CDR3 loop: CASRQGRTGELFF. CDR3 DNA: TGTGCCAGTCGACAGGGTCGCACCGGGGAGCTGTTTTTT. The chain recombines TRBV28 with TRBJ2-2; the match to TRBD1 covers 7 bases. The CDR3 length is 13 residues. Unmatched junction bases numbered 5, after V lost 9 bases and J lost 4 bases. Germline values: CDR1 MDHEN, CDR2 SYDVKM.

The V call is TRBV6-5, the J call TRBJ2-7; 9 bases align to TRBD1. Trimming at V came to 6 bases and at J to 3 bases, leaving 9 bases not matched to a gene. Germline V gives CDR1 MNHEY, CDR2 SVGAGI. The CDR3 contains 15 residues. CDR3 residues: CASRTTGGANYEQYF. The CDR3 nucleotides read TGTGCCAGCAGAACAACAGGGGGCGCGAACTACGAGCAGTACTTC.

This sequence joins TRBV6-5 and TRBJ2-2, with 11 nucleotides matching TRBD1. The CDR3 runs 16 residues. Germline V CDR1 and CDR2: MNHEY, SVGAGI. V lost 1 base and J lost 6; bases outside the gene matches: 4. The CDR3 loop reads CASSYWTGGVSGELFF. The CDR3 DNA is TGTGCCAGCAGTTACTGGACAGGGGGCGTTTCCGGGGAGCTGTTTTTT.

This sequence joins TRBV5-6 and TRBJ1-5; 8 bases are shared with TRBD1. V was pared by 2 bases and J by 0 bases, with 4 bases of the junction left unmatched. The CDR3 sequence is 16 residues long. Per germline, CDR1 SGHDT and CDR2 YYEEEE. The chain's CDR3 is CASSFQGAFSNQPQHF. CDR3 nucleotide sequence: TGTGCCAGCAGCTTCCAGGGGGCCTTTAGCAATCAGCCCCAGCATTTT. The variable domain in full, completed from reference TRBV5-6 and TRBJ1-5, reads DAGVTQSPTHLIKTRGQQVTLRCSPKSGHDTVSWYQQALGQGPQFIFQYYEEEERQRGNFPDRFSGHQFPNYSSELNVNALLLGDSALYLCASSFQGAFSNQPQHFGDGTRLSIL.

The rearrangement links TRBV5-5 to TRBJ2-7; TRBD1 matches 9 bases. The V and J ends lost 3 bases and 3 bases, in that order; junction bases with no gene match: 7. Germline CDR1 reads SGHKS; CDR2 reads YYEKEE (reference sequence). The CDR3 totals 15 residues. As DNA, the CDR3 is TGTGCCAGCAGCTCCCCGGGACAGGGTCTCTACGAGCAGTACTTC. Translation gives CASSSPGQGLYEQYF.

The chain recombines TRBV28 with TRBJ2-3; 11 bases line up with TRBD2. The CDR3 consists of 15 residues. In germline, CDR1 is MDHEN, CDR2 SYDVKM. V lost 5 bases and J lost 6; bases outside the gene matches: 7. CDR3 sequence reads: CASSILAGELDTQYF. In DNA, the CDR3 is TGTGCCAGCAGTATACTAGCGGGAGAATTGGATACGCAGTATTTT.

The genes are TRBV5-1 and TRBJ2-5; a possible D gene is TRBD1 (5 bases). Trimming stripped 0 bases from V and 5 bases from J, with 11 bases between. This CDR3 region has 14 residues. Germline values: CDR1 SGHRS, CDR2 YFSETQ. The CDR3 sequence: CASSLATAWETQYF. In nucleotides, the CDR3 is TGCGCCAGCAGCTTGGCGACAGCCTGGGAGACCCAGTACTTC.